This entry is about one TCR beta chain. This clone has more than one count but fewer than ten. No cognate antigen has been identified for it. Nothing much larger sits one base from this clone, and base qualities are not available. PBMCs were separated by density centrifugation and stained for CD3, CD4 and CD8, after which CD4+ and CD8+ T cells were sorted on a FACSAria. Unaffected controls provided scalp biopsies and blood samples. This record comes from a study of CD8+ T cells in alopecia areata (dated by TCRdb to 2016 to 2018). In terms of the full investigation: To study T cell clonal expansion in alopecia areata, the researchers applied high-throughput TCRbeta sequencing to both the C3H/HeJ mouse model and human patients. Human TCRbeta sequencing covered scalp tissue and sorted CD4+ and CD8+ peripheral blood T cells from patchy and totalis/universalis alopecia areata patients and healthy controls. Clonality in the scalp was compared among normal scalp (n=4), patchy alopecia areata scalp (n=8), and alopecia totalis/universalis scalp (n=8). RNA was obtained with the PAXgene miRNA kit for fixed scalp, the miRNeasy kit for PBMCs, and the RNeasy kit for mouse skin. TCRbeta CDR3 regions were amplified by immunoSEQ multiplex PCR using 35 Vbeta forward and 13 Jbeta reverse primers.

CDR3 length: 14 amino acids, cysteine to phenylalanine. Solely the CDR3 DNA is kept, with 42 bases framed from the first base. Trimming at the junction amounts to 4 bases on V and 6 bases on J, and the germline ends lie 14 bases apart. Sequences SGHVS (CDR1) and FNYEAQ (CDR2) are obtained from the germline V gene. What the work shows at the level of the full study, not this receptor alone: Compared with normal scalp, lesional scalp had higher clonality and more expanded CD8+ clones, particularly in alopecia totalis/universalis, a pattern that suggests antigenic drive. TCR sequences shared between patients were less clear than in mice, possibly partly because of HLA diversity in the patient population. Scalp TCR repertoire analysis is complicated because resident alphabeta T cells in normal human skin are also sequenced, whereas mouse skin is dominated by gammadelta T cells.

Library prep was done by the immunoSEQ multiplex PCR assay. For TCR sequencing, RNA was extracted from every sample and reverse transcribed into cDNA to serve as template. SuperScript III was used for first-strand cDNA synthesis, primed with a 2:1 mix of oligo-dT and random hexamers. Amplification bias was assessed with a synthetic immune receptor repertoire, and residual bias was removed computationally. Turning to the authors' computational methods: Raw reads were preprocessed to remove errors, and CDR3 was defined by IMGT conventions from the conserved cysteine to phenylalanine. To get clonality, Shannon entropy was normalized by log2 of the number of productive unique TCRs and the result was subtracted from 1. CD4 or CD8 identity of scalp clones was inferred by cross-referencing scalp TCRbeta sequences with sorted blood CD4 and CD8 repertoires. TCRdb mirrors the immuneACCESS table, restricted to in-frame sequences. Some clones are absent from its copies; in checked studies, under half trace to an unresolved V gene, and the reason for the others is unknown. V and J calls plus clone size are reproduced from that table; the DNA served to infer D and trimming. For this sample the table gives some 110,000 clones, of which approximately 58% were detected only once. 2.8% of the sample is in the top ten clones.

Sequencing input: CD4+ T cells sorted from blood. The TCR comes from a human donor in good health. The sequence links TRBV7-6 to TRBJ2-3, with a tentative D gene TRBD2 over 7 matching bases. The CDR3 reads as follows: CASSSGRGMDTQYF. At the DNA level, the sequence is TGTGCCAGCAGCTCGGGGAGGGGGATGGATACGCAGTATTTT.